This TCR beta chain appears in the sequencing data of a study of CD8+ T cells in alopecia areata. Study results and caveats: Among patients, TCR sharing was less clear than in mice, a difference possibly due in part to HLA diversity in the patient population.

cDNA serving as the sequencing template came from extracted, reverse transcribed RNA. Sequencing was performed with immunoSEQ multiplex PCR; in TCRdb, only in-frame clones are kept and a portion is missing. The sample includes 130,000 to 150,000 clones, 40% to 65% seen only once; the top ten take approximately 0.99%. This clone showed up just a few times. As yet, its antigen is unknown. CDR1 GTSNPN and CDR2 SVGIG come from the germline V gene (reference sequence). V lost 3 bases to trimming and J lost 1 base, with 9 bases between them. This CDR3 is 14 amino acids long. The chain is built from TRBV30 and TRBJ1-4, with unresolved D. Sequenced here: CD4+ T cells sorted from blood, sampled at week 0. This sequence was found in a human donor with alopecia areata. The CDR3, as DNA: TGTGCCTGGAGCCTGGGCAGAACTAATGAAAAACTGTTTTTT. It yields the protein CAWSLGRTNEKLFF.